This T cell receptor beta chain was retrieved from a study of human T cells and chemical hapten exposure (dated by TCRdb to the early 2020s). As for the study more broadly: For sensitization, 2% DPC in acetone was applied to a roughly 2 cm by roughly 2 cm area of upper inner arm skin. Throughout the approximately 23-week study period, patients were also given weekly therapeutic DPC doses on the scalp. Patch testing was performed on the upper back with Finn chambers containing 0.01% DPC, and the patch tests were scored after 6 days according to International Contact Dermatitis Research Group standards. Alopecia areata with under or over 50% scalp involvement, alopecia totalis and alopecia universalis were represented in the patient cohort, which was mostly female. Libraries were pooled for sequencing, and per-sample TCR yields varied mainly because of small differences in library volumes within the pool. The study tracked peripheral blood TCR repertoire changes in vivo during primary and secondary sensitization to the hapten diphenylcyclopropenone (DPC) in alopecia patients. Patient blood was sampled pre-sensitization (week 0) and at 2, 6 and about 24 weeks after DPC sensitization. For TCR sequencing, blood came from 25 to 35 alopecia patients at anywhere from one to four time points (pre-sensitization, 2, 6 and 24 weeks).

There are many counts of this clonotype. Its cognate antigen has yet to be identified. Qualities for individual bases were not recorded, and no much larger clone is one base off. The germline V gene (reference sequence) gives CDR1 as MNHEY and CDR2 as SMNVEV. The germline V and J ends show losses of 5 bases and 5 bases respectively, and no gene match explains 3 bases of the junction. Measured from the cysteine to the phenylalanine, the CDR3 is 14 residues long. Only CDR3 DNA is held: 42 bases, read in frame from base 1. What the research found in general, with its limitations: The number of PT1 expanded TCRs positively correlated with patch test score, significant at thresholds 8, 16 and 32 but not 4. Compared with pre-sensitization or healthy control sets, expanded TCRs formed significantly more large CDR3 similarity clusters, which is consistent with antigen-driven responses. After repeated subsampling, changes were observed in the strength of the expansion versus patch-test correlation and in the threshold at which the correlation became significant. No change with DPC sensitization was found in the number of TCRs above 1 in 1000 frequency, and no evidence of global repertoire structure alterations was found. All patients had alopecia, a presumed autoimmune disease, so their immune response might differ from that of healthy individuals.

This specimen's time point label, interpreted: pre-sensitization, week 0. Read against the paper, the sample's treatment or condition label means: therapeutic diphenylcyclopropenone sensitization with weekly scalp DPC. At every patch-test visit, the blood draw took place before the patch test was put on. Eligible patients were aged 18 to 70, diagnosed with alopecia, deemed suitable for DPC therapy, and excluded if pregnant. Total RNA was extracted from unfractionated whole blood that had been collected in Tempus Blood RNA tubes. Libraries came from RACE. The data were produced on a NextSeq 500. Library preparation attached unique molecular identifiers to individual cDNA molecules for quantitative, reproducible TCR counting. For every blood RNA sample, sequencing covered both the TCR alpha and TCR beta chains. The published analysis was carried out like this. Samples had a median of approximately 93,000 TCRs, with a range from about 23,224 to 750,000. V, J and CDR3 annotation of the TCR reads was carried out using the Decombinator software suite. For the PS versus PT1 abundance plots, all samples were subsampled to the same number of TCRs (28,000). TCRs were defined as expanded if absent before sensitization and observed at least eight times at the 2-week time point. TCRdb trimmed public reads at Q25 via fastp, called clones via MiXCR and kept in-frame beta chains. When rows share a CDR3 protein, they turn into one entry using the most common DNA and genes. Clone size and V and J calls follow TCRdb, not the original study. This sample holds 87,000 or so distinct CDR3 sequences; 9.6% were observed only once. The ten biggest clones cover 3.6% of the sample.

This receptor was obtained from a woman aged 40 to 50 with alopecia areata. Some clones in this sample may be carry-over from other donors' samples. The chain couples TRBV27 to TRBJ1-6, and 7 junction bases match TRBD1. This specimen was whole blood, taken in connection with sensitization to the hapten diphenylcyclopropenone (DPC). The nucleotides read TGTGCCAGCAGTGCGACAGGGAATAATTCACCCCTCCACTTT. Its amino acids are CASSATGNNSPLHF.